This T cell receptor (beta chain) was recovered during a study of control samples from healthy donors and cancer patients. The repertoire was sequenced with immunoSEQ multiplex PCR; TCRdb's copy has only in-frame clones and lacks some. The table records about 120,000 clones, approximately 90% of them present only once. The germline V gene encodes CDR1 KGHSH and CDR2 LQKENI. The CDR3 length is 17 residues. V dropped 8 bases and J dropped 2 bases, with 24 bases sitting between them. The material sequenced was blood. The TCR comes from a woman aged 18-30 years in good health. V gene TRBV18 combines with J gene TRBJ1-1; D is undetermined. CDR3 residues: CASADWTFDSTNTEAFF. Here the CDR3 DNA reads TGTGCCAGCGCAGACTGGACCTTCGACTCGACAAACACTGAAGCTTTCTTT.